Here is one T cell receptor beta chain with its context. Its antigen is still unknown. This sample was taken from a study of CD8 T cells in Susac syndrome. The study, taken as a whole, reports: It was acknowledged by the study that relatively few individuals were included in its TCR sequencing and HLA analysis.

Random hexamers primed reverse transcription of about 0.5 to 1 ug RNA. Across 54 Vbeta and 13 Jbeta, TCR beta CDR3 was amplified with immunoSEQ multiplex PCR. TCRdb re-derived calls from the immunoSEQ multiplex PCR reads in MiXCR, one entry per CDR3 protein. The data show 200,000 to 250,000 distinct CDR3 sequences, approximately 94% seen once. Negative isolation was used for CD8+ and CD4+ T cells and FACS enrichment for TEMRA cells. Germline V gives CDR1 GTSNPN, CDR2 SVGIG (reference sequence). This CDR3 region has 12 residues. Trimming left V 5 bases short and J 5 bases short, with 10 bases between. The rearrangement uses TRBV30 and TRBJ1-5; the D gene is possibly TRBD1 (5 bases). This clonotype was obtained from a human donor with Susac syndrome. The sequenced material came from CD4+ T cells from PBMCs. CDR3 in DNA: TGTGCCTGGGCAGTAGGGGATCAGCCCCAGCATTTT. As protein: CAWAVGDQPQHF.